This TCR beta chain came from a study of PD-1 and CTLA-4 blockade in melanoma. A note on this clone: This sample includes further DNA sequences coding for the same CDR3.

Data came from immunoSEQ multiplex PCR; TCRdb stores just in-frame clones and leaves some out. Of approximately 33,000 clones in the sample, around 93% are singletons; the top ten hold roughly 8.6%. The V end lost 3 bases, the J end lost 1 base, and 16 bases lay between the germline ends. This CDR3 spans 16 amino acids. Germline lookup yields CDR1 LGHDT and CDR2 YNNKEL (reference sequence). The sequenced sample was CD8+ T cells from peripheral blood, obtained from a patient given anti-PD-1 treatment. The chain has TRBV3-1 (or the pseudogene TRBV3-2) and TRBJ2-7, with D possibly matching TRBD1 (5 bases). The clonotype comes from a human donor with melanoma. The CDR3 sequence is CASSQWLTGQSYEQYF. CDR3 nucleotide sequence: TGTGCCAGCAGCCAGTGGTTAACAGGCCAATCCTACGAGCAGTACTTC.